The text below deals with one T cell receptor (beta chain). The sample is drawn from a study of blood T cell repertoires in COVID-19. Across the whole study: Acute-phase and convalescent COVID-19 samples originated in the United States, Italy and Spain.

With 0 bases removed from V and 8 bases from J, the gap between germline ends came to 13 bases. The CDR3 extends over 14 amino acids. Per the germline V gene, CDR1 is MNHEY and CDR2 is SVGAGI. Measured with immunoSEQ multiplex PCR; TCRdb has only the in-frame clones, and not every one. Of about 70,000 clones in the sample, approximately 78% are singletons; the top ten hold 9.7%. J is TRBJ1-2 and V is TRBV6-5; D might be TRBD1 (5 bases). The specimen sequenced was peripheral blood. The receptor's source is a woman over 75 with acute or convalescent COVID-19. CDR3 sequence reads: CASSYSQGLWGYTF. CDR3 nucleotides: TGTGCCAGCAGTTACTCCCAGGGCCTGTGGGGCTACACCTTC.